This T cell receptor beta chain was recovered during a study of metastatic and nonmetastatic thyroid tumors. About the study: It was across blood and tumor or nodule tissue from malignant and benign thyroid patients that repertoires were compared.

V was trimmed by 11 bases and J by 2 bases, leaving 19 bases between them. Germline V gene data show CDR1 as LNHDA and CDR2 as SQIVND (reference sequence). The CDR3 has 14 amino acids. A few counts support this clone. A much larger clone sits a single nucleotide away, making a read error possible. Among the patients, none had received any treatment before thyroid surgery. MiXCR re-clonotyped the PCR reads for TCRdb. The sample shows some 84,000 clones, around 9.2% of them seen only once. V and J are TRBV19 and TRBJ2-7; D is possibly TRBD1 or TRBD2 (6 bases each). This clonotype originated in a female donor with papillary thyroid cancer or a benign thyroid nodule (not recorded which). Some clones in this sample may be carry-over from other donors' samples. The sequenced sample was blood. The CDR3 DNA follows: TGTGCCCTCCGACCCGGGGGCAGCCCCTACGAGCAGTACTTC. This translates into CALRPGGSPYEQYF.